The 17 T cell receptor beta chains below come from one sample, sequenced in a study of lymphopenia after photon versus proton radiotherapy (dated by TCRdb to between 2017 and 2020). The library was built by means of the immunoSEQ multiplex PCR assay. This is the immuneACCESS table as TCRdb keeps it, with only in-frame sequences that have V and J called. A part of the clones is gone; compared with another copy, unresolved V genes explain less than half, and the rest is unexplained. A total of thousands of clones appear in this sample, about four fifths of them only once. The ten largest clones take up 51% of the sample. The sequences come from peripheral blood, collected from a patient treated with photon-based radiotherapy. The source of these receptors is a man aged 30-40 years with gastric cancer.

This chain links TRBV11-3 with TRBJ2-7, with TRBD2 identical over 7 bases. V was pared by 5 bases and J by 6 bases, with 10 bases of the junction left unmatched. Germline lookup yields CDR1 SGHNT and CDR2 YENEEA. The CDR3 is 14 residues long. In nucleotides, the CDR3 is TGTGCCAGCAGCGCCGGGACTACCCATTCCGAGCAGTACTTC. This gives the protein CASSAGTTHSEQYF.

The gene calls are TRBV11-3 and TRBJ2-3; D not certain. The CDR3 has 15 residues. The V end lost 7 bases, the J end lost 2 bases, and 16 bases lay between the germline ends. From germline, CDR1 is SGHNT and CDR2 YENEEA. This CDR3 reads CASTQGPRLTDTQYF. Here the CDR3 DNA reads TGTGCCAGCACCCAAGGGCCCAGGCTCACAGATACGCAGTATTTT.

CDR3 sequence reads: CAISEVGKETQYF. Written as DNA, the CDR3 is TGTGCCATCAGTGAAGTGGGGAAAGAGACCCAGTACTTC. V and J are TRBV10-3 and TRBJ2-5, with unresolved D. This CDR3 spans 13 amino acids. The V gene's germline CDR1 is ENHRY and CDR2 SYGVKD. V lost 3 bases, J lost 3 bases, and 8 bases lay in between.

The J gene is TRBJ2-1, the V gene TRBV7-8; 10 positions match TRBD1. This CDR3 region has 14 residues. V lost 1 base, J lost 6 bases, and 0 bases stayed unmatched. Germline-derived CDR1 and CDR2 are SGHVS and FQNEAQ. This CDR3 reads CASSLGTGGNEQFF. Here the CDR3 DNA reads TGTGCCAGCAGCTTAGGGACAGGGGGCAATGAGCAGTTCTTC.

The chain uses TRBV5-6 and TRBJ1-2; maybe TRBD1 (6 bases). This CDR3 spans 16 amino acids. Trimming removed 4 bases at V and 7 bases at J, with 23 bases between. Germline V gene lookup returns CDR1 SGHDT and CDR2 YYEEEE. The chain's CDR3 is CASSQAQGSGWRGYTF. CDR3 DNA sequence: TGTGCCAGCAGCCAAGCACAGGGTAGTGGTTGGCGTGGCTACACCTTC.

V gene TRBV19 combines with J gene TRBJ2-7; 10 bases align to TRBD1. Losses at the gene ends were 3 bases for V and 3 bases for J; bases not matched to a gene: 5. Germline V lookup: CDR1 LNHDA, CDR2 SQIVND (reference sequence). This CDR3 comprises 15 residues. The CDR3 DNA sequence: TGTGCCAGTAGTATTTGGGGACAGGGGATCTACGAGCAGTACTTC. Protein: CASSIWGQGIYEQYF.

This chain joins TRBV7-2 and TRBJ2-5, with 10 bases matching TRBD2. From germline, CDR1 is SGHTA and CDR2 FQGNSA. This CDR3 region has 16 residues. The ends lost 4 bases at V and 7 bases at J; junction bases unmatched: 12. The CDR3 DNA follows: TGTGCCAGCAGCTCGGCAGCGGGAGGGCCCCGCGGGACCCAGTACTTC. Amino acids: CASSSAAGGPRGTQYF.

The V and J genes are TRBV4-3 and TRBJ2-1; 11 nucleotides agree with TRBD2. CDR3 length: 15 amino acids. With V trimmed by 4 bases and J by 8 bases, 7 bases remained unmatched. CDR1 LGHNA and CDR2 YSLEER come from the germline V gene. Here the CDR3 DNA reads TGCGCCAGCAGCCCTGTAGCGGGAGGGAAGGATGAGCAGTTCTTC. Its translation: CASSPVAGGKDEQFF.

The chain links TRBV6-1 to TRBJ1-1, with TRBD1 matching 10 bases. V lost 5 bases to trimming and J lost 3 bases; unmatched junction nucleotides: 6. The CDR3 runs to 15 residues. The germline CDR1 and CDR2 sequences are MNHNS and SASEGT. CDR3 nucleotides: TGTGCCAGCAGTTCAACCGGGACAGGGGACACTGAAGCTTTCTTT. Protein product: CASSSTGTGDTEAFF.

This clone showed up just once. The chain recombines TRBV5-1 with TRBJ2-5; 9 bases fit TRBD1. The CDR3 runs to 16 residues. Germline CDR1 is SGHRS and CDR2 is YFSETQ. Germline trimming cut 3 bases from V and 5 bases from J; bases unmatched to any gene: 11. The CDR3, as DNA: TGCGCCAGCAGCTCCCGGGACAGGGCGGCGGGGGAGACCCAGTACTTC. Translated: CASSSRDRAAGETQYF.

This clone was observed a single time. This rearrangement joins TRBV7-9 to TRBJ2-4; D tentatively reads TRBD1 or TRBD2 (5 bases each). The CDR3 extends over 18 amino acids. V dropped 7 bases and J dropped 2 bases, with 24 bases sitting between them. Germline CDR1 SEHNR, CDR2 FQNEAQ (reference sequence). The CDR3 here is CASTTSRGDAGSKNIQYF. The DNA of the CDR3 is TGTGCCAGCACGACCTCCCGGGGCGACGCCGGGTCCAAAAACATTCAGTACTTC.

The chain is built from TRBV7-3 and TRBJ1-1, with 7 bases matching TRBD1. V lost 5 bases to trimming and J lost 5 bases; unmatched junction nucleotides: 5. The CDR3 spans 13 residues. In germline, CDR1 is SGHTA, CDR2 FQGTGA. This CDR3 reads CASSQQGRTEAFF. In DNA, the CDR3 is TGTGCCAGCAGCCAACAGGGGAGAACTGAAGCTTTCTTT.

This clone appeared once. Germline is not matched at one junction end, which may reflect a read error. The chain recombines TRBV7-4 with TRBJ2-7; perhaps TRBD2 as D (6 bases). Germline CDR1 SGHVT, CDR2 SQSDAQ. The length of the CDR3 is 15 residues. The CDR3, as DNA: TGCGCCAGCAGCCAAGTAGCGGACTTGTCCTACGAGCAGTACTTC. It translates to CASSQVADLSYEQYF.

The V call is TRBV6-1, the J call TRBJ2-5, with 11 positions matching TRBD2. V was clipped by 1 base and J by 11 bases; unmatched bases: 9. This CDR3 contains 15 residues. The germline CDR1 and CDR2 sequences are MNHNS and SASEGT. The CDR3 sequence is CASSEEVVAGGEQYF. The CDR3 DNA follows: TGTGCCAGCAGTGAAGAAGTGGTAGCGGGGGGGGAACAGTACTTC.

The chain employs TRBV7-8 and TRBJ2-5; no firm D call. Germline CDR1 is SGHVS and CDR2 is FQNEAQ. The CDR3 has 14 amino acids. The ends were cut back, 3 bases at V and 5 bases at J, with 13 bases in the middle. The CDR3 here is CASSFQPHIETQYF. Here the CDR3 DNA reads TGTGCCAGCAGCTTCCAGCCCCATATTGAGACCCAGTACTTC.

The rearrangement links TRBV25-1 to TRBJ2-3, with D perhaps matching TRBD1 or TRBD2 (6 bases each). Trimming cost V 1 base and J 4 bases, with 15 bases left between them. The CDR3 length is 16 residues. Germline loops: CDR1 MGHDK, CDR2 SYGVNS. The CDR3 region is CASSELDSGGPDTQYF. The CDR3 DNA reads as TGTGCCAGCAGTGAATTGGACAGTGGAGGGCCAGATACGCAGTATTTT.

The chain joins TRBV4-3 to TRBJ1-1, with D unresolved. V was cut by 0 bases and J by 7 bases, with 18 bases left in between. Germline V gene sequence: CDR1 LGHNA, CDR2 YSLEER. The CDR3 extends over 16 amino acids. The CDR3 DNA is TGCGCCAGCAGCCAAGATCGGAACACCGGAGAGGATGAAGCTTTCTTT. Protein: CASSQDRNTGEDEAFF.